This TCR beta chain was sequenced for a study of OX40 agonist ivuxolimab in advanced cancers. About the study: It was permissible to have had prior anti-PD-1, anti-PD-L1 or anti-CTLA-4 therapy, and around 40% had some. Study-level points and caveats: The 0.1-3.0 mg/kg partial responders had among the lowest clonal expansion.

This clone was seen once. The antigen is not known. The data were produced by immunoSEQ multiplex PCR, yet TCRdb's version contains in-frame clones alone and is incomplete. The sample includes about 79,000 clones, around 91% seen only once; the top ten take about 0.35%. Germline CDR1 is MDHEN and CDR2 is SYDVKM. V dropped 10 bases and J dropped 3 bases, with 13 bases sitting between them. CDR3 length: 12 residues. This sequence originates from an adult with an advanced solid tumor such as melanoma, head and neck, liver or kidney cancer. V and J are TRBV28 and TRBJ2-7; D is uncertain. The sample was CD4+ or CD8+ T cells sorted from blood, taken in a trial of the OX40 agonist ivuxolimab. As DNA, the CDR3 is TGTGCCACAAACAGCTTAAGCTACGAGCAGTACGTC. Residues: CATNSLSYEQYV.